This passage covers 18 T cell receptor beta chains from one sample sequenced in a study of blood T cell repertoires in COVID-19. TCRdb's table, derived via immunoSEQ multiplex PCR, lists solely in-frame clones and lacks some. Among 200,000 to 250,000 clones listed, 75% to 85% were seen once. Sequences were obtained from peripheral blood. Receptors were obtained from a human donor in a cohort sampled during active COVID-19.

The chain is built from TRBV24-1 and TRBJ2-1; 11 bases agree with TRBD2. V gave up 0 bases and J gave up 9 bases; unmatched junction bases: 3. CDR3 length: 15 residues. Germline CDR1 KGHDR, CDR2 SFDVKD. This CDR3 reads CATSDLLAGGTEQFF. In DNA, the CDR3 is TGTGCCACCAGTGATTTGCTAGCGGGAGGAACTGAGCAGTTCTTC.

The chain couples TRBV18 to TRBJ2-5, with 7 bases fitting TRBD1. V was pared by 3 bases and J by 2 bases, with 12 bases of the junction left unmatched. Germline V lookup: CDR1 KGHSH, CDR2 LQKENI. This CDR3 comprises 17 residues. In DNA form, the CDR3 reads TGTGCCAGCTCACCCAATAGGGACAGTCGTCCGCAAGAGACCCAGTACTTC. As protein: CASSPNRDSRPQETQYF. The whole variable domain, filled in from reference TRBV18 and TRBJ2-5, reads NAGVMQNPRHLVRRRGQEARLRCSPMKGHSHVYWYRQLPEEGLKFMVYLQKENIIDESGMPKERFSAEFPKEGPSILRIQQVVRGDSAAYFCASSPNRDSRPQETQYFGPGTRLLVL.

V usage is TRBV6-5 and J usage is TRBJ2-7; the match to TRBD1 covers 8 bases. The CDR3 is made up of 15 amino acids. Germline CDR1 reads MNHEY; CDR2 reads SVGAGI. The V segment lost 6 bases and the J segment 2 bases; nucleotides outside the gene matches: 9. The CDR3 loop is CASRADRDRPYEQYF. The CDR3 coding sequence is TGTGCCAGCAGGGCCGACCGGGACAGGCCCTACGAGCAGTACTTC.

The rearrangement joins TRBV7-2 to TRBJ2-1, with D maybe TRBD2 (5 bases). V was clipped by 5 bases and J by 2 bases, with 10 bases between them. The CDR3 totals 14 residues. In germline, CDR1 is SGHTA, CDR2 FQGNSA. The chain's CDR3 is CASSVTSAYNEQFF. The CDR3 DNA reads TGTGCCAGCAGCGTCACTAGTGCCTACAATGAGCAGTTCTTC.

The rearrangement links TRBV4-2 to TRBJ1-2; 8 bases are a match to TRBD1. The CDR3 totals 13 residues. Germline V gene sequence: CDR1 LGHNA, CDR2 YNFKEQ. J gave up 4 bases and V 4 bases, and 2 bases lay outside the gene matches. CDR3 amino acids: CASSLGQGYGYTF. The CDR3 DNA is TGTGCCAGCAGCCTAGGACAGGGCTATGGCTACACCTTC.

Comment on this clone: A much larger clone sits a single nucleotide away, making a read error possible. This chain links TRBV6-5 with TRBJ1-1, with D perhaps TRBD1 (5 bases). The V gene lost 4 bases and the J gene lost 4 bases, with 7 bases spanning the gap. This CDR3 contains 12 residues. Per germline, CDR1 MNHEY and CDR2 SVGAGI. The CDR3 region has the DNA TGTGCCAGCAGTTCAGGGTTCACTGAAGCTTTCTTT. It specifies CASSSGFTEAFF.

This chain links TRBV10-1 with TRBJ2-3; TRBD1 might be the D (5 bases). V shed 6 bases and J shed 5 bases, with 12 bases lying between them. The length of the CDR3 is 13 residues. Germline-derived CDR1 and CDR2 are WNHNN and SYGVQD (reference sequence). The CDR3 here is CASRSRVEDTQYF. CDR3 nucleotides: TGCGCCAGCAGATCCAGGGTGGAAGATACGCAGTATTTT.

Only a few counts were recorded for this clone. V and J are TRBV5-4 and TRBJ2-2, with 10 nucleotides matching TRBD1. CDR1 SGHNT and CDR2 YYREEE come from the germline V gene (reference sequence). V shed 1 base and J 4 bases; nucleotides not matched to a gene: 4. The CDR3 is made up of 16 amino acids. The CDR3 DNA follows: TGTGCCAGCAGCTTGACCGGGACAGGGGTCACCGGGGAGCTGTTTTTT. Residues: CASSLTGTGVTGELFF. Full variable domain (rest looked up from reference TRBV5-4 and TRBJ2-2): ETGVTQSPTHLIKTRGQQVTLRCSSQSGHNTVSWYQQALGQGPQFIFQYYREEENGRGNFPPRFSGLQFPNYSSELNVNALELDDSALYLCASSLTGTGVTGELFFGEGSRLTVL.

This clone was observed a few times. The V call is TRBV12-3 or TRBV12-4, the J call TRBJ1-1; tentative D call: TRBD1 (5 bases). This CDR3 spans 11 amino acids. Trimming pared 7 bases from V and 11 bases from J, leaving 14 bases between. The DNA of the CDR3 is TGTGCCAGCACCCGGGGGGAAAACGCTTTCTTT. The encoded protein is CASTRGENAFF.

The V and J genes are TRBV5-1 and TRBJ1-1; 7 bases match TRBD1. Germline CDR1 reads SGHRS; CDR2 reads YFSETQ. Unmatched junction bases numbered 5, after V lost 4 bases and J lost 2 bases. The CDR3 is made up of 14 amino acids. The CDR3 DNA follows: TGCGCCAGCAGCGTGGGGGACAGAAACACTGAAGCTTTCTTT. It translates to CASSVGDRNTEAFF.

The genes are TRBV30 and TRBJ1-1, with TRBD1 matching over 10 bases. CDR3 length: 13 amino acids. V lost 5 bases and J lost 5; bases outside the gene matches: 5. The germline gives CDR1 GTSNPN, CDR2 SVGIG (reference sequence). CDR3 nucleotides: TGTGCCTGGCAAAGACAGGGGGCAACTGAAGCTTTCTTT. Its protein product is CAWQRQGATEAFF.

V and J are TRBV7-9 and TRBJ1-4; TRBD1 matches at 11 bases. CDR1 and CDR2 (germline): SEHNR, FQNEAQ (reference sequence). The CDR3 totals 15 residues. J gave up 7 bases and V 5 bases, and 6 bases lay outside the gene matches. This CDR3 is CASSPGQGASEKLFF. CDR3 DNA sequence: TGTGCCAGCAGCCCTGGACAGGGGGCGTCTGAAAAACTGTTTTTT.

V is TRBV30 and J is TRBJ2-3; 16 bases map to TRBD2. The CDR3 has 16 amino acids. Trimming took 3 bases from V and 6 from J; bases not matched to a gene: 6. Germline V gene sequence: CDR1 GTSNPN, CDR2 SVGIG (reference sequence). The CDR3 loop is CAWSPGLAGGPDTQYF. CDR3 DNA: TGTGCCTGGAGCCCGGGACTAGCGGGGGGGCCGGATACGCAGTATTTT.

The chain carries TRBV6-5 and TRBJ2-5; a possible D gene is TRBD2 (6 bases). Germline CDR1 reads MNHEY; CDR2 reads SVGAGI. The V end lost 3 bases, the J end lost 4 bases, and 12 bases lay between the germline ends. The CDR3 spans 14 residues. CDR3 in DNA: TGTGCCAGCAGTTATGATCTGGGGGGAGAGACCCAGTACTTC. Translation: CASSYDLGGETQYF.

V gene TRBV19 combines with J gene TRBJ2-5; 7 nucleotides line up with TRBD1. J gave up 5 bases and V 7 bases, and 10 bases lay outside the gene matches. Per the germline V gene, CDR1 is LNHDA and CDR2 is SQIVND (reference sequence). The CDR3 is 14 residues long. This chain's CDR3 is CASTEGGRGETQYF. The CDR3 DNA is TGTGCCAGTACTGAAGGGGGCCGAGGGGAGACCCAGTACTTC.

The chain is built from TRBV7-9 and TRBJ1-2; D is undetermined. In germline, CDR1 is SEHNR, CDR2 FQNEAQ (reference sequence). V was pared by 3 bases and J by 1 base, with 3 bases between. The CDR3 has 12 amino acids. CDR3 nucleotide sequence: TGTGCCAGCAGCTTTATTAACTATGGCTACACCTTC. This sequence encodes CASSFINYGYTF. The variable domain in full, completed from reference TRBV7-9 and TRBJ1-2, reads DTGVSQNPRHKITKRGQNVTFRCDPISEHNRLYWYRQTLGQGPEFLTYFQNEAQLEKSRLLSDRFSAERPKGSFSTLEIQRTEQGDSAMYLCASSFINYGYTFGSGTRLTVV.

J is TRBJ2-2 and V is TRBV11-2, with TRBD2 identical over 10 bases. Germline V gene lookup returns CDR1 SGHAT and CDR2 FQNNGV. CDR3 size: 16 residues. The trim removed 3 bases at V and 1 base at J, leaving 2 bases unmatched. CDR3 residues: CASSFSGRMNTGELFF. As DNA, the CDR3 is TGTGCCAGCAGCTTTAGCGGGAGGATGAACACCGGGGAGCTGTTTTTT.

This clone has a handful of counts. V usage is TRBV5-4 and J usage is TRBJ2-7, with D maybe TRBD2 (6 bases). This CDR3 is 14 amino acids long. V lost 3 bases to trimming and J lost 3 bases, with 13 bases between them. CDR1 is SGHNT and CDR2 is YYREEE in the germline V gene (reference sequence). CDR3 coding DNA: TGTGCCAGCAGCTCGGCGGGACCGCTCTACGAGCAGTACTTC. Translation gives CASSSAGPLYEQYF.